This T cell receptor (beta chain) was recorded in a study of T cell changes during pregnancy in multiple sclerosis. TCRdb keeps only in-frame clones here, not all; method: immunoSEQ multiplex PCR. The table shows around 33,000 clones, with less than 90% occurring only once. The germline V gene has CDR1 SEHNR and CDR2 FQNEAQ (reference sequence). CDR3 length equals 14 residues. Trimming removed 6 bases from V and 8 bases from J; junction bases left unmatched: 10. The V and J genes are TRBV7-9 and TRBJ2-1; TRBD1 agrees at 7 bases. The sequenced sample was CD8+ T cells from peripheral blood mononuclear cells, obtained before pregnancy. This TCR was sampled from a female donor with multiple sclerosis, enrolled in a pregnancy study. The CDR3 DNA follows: TGTGCCAGCAGTTATGACAGGGTCTTCGATGAGCAGTTCTTC. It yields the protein CASSYDRVFDEQFF.